The rows below give T cell receptor beta chains drawn from one sample of a study of cytomegalovirus exposure and HLA in healthy donors. Libraries were prepared by immunoSEQ multiplex PCR; TCRdb keeps only in-frame clonotypes and omits some of them. Counted here are approximately 160,000 clones, 65% to 80% occurring once; the ten biggest clones make up around 4.6%. Sequenced: PBMCs. The receptors derive from a man aged 18 to 30 in good health and CMV-seropositive. CDR3s include the opening cysteine and the closing phenylalanine or tryptophan. The D gene is left open where the match is weak. A row's size may be missing; if present it is once, few, many or a size class.

16	TRBJ2-3	TRBD1	TRBV19	.	TGTGCCAGTAGAGGACTCCAGGGGGCGAGCCCAGATACGCAGTATTTT	CASRGLQGASPDTQYF
17	TRBJ2-5	TRBD1	TRBV5-1	.	TGCGCCAGCAGCTTGGGCCGGACAGGGCAGCTCCAAGAGACCCAGTACTTC	CASSLGRTGQLQETQYF
13	TRBJ1-2	.	TRBV5-8	once	TGTGCCAGCAGCCTCCAGGGAAGGGGAGGCTACACCTTC	CASSLQGRGGYTF
14	TRBJ2-2	.	TRBV5-1	few	TGCGCCAGCAGCTTTGGACAGAACACCGGGGAGCTGTTTTTT	CASSFGQNTGELFF
16	TRBJ2-1	TRBD2	TRBV5-1	few	TGCGCCAGCAGCCTGGGGGGGACTAGCGGTAACAATGAGCAGTTCTTC	CASSLGGTSGNNEQFF
16	TRBJ2-5	.	TRBV4-1	once	TGCGCCAGCAGCCAACCGGGCAGGGGGGATCAGGAGACCCAGTACTTC	CASSQPGRGDQETQYF
14	TRBJ1-5	.	TRBV2	once	TGTGCCAGCAACCGGGACATACACAATCAGCCCCAGCATTTT	CASNRDIHNQPQHF
13	TRBJ1-5	.	TRBV19	.	TGTGCCAGTAGTATTTCGACAGGACAGCCCCAGCATTTT	CASSISTGQPQHF
12	TRBJ2-5	.	TRBV11-3	.	TGTGCCAGCAACAGGGCTGAGAAGGCCCAGTACTTC	CASNRAEKAQYF
13	TRBJ2-3	TRBD1	TRBV10-3	.	TGTGCCATCAGAGGACAGGACGGAGATACGCAGTATTTT	CAIRGQDGDTQYF
14	TRBJ2-3	.	TRBV5-4	.	TGTGCCAGCAGCTTTGGCCAGACACCAGATACGCAGTATTTT	CASSFGQTPDTQYF
15	TRBJ1-6	.	TRBV5-4	once	TGTGCCAGCAGCTTTGGCCCTGACAGAAATTCACCCCTCCACTTT	CASSFGPDRNSPLHF
16	TRBJ1-1	.	TRBV6-1	.	TGTGCCAGCAGTGAAGTGAACACAGGGTTGAACACTGAAGCTTTCTTT	CASSEVNTGLNTEAFF
15	TRBJ1-1	.	TRBV29-1	.	TGCAGCGTATCGCAGGGGCGAGGAGAAGGGACTGAAGCTTTCTTT	CSVSQGRGEGTEAFF
17	TRBJ2-1	TRBD1	TRBV25-1	.	TGTGCCAGCAGTGAAGTACTTGGGGACAGCTCCTACAATGAGCAGTTCTTC	CASSEVLGDSSYNEQFF
12	TRBJ1-1	.	TRBV4-2	.	TGTGCCAGCAGCCAAGCTAGCGGGGCAGCTTTCTTT	CASSQASGAAFF
14	TRBJ2-3	TRBD2	TRBV30	once	TGTGCCTGGAGTGTCGGGACTAGCGCAGATACGCAGTATTTT	CAWSVGTSADTQYF
17	TRBJ2-4	TRBD2	TRBV7-2	.	TGTGCCAGCAGCTCTCCGGAGGCTAGCGGGGCCAAAAACATTCAGTACTTC	CASSSPEASGAKNIQYF
11	TRBJ1-1	TRBD1	TRBV28	.	TGTGCCAGCAGCTACAGGGGGTCGGCTTTCTTT	CASSYRGSAFF
17	TRBJ1-3	TRBD1	TRBV7-3	.	TGTGCCAGCAGGCCTCCGGGACAGGGGCTTTGCGTAGGCACCATATATTTT	CASRPPGQGLCVGTIYF
15	TRBJ1-2	.	TRBV5-6	.	TGTGCCAGCAGCTTGGGTACGACAGCTAACTATGGCTACACCTTC	CASSLGTTANYGYTF
12	TRBJ2-1	.	TRBV7-9	.	TGTGCCAGCAGCTTGGACACCCTCGAGCAGTTCTTC	CASSLDTLEQFF
15	TRBJ1-1	TRBD1	TRBV7-2	.	TGTGCCAGCAGCAAGACAGGGGGAGAGAACACTGAAGCTTTCTTT	CASSKTGGENTEAFF
15	TRBJ2-1	.	TRBV11-3	few	TGTGCCAGCAGCTTAGGGGGAGGAGGTGGCAATGAGCAGTTCTTC	CASSLGGGGGNEQFF
14	TRBJ1-1	TRBD1	TRBV4-1	few	TGCGCCAGCAGCCAAGTAACAGGGGGCCCTGAAGCTTTCTTT	CASSQVTGGPEAFF
14	TRBJ1-5	.	TRBV18	few	TGTGCCAGCTCACTACAGGGATGGGTTCAGCCCCAGCATTTT	CASSLQGWVQPQHF
16	TRBJ2-2	TRBD2	TRBV6-6	.	TGTGCCAGCAGTTACGGGGCTAGCGGGGGGACCGGGGAGCTGTTTTTT	CASSYGASGGTGELFF
15	TRBJ2-1	.	TRBV7-9	.	TGTGCCAGCAGCGCACCCCAGGCCCTACGGAATGAGCAGTTCTTC	CASSAPQALRNEQFF
15	TRBJ2-2	TRBD1	TRBV11-2	once	TGTGCCAGCAGCTTGGGACAGGCCGCCACCGGGGAGCTGTTTTTT	CASSLGQAATGELFF
14	TRBJ2-1	TRBD2	TRBV29-1	few	TGCAGCGTTGAAGCGACTAGCGGGAGGAGTGAGCAGTTCTTC	CSVEATSGRSEQFF
20	TRBJ2-3	TRBD2	TRBV4-1	.	TGCGCCAGCAGCCAAGAAGAGCGAGCGGGAGGGCTAGGATCCACAGATACGCAGTATTTT	CASSQEERAGGLGSTDTQYF
15	TRBJ2-1	TRBD1	TRBV27	.	TGTGCCAGCAGGCTTACTGGGACAGGGGGGAATGAGCAGTTCTTC	CASRLTGTGGNEQFF
16	TRBJ2-3	.	TRBV6-1	.	TGTGCCAGCAGTGGAGAGACAGGAGGCAGTCTATCTACGCAGTATTTT	CASSGETGGSLSTQYF
11	TRBJ1-3	.	TRBV29-1	.	TGCAGCGCCGGGACTGGAAACACCATATATTTT	CSAGTGNTIYF
16	TRBJ2-2	TRBD2	TRBV5-1	.	TGCGCCAGCGGAGACGGCGGGGGGTCGAACACCGGGGAGCTGTTTTTT	CASGDGGGSNTGELFF
11	TRBJ1-2	TRBD1	TRBV20-1	.	TGCAGTGCTGGGGGGACAGTCGGCTACACCTTC	CSAGGTVGYTF
16	TRBJ2-1	.	TRBV5-1	.	TGCGCCAGCAGCTTGGCCATAGTGTCGGGAAACAATGAGCAGTTCTTC	CASSLAIVSGNNEQFF
12	TRBJ1-5	.	TRBV29-1	.	TGCAGCGTTGCAGGTGGAAATCAGCCCCAGCATTTT	CSVAGGNQPQHF
15	TRBJ2-4	TRBD2	TRBV19	.	TGTGCCAGTAGTACCTCCCCGGGAGGGCCCGGCATTCAGTACTTC	CASSTSPGGPGIQYF
14	TRBJ1-3	.	TRBV6-1	.	TGTGCCAGCAGTGATAAAAACTCTGGAAACACCATATATTTT	CASSDKNSGNTIYF
16	TRBJ2-1	TRBD2	TRBV4-2	.	TGTGCCAGCAGCCACGAGACTAGCGGGACAAGAGGTGAGCAGTTCTTC	CASSHETSGTRGEQFF
16	TRBJ2-1	.	TRBV4-2	.	TGTGCCAGCAGCCAAGTTTTGCGGGACCCAGACAATGAGCAGTTCTTC	CASSQVLRDPDNEQFF
15	TRBJ2-2	TRBD2	TRBV5-1	.	TGCGCCAGCAGTTGGACTAGCGGGAGGACCGGGGAGCTGTTTTTT	CASSWTSGRTGELFF
16	TRBJ1-4	TRBD1	TRBV5-1	.	TGCGCCAGCAGCCCCGCGACAGGGCCAACTAATGAAAAACTGTTTTTT	CASSPATGPTNEKLFF
13	TRBJ1-1	.	TRBV19	.	TGTGCCAGTAGTATCCCCGGGGAATCTGAAGCTTTCTTT	CASSIPGESEAFF
16	TRBJ2-3	.	TRBV7-8	.	TGTGCCAGCAGCTTAGACCGCGGAGCTAGCACAGATACGCAGTATTTT	CASSLDRGASTDTQYF
13	TRBJ1-2	.	TRBV6-6	.	TGTGCCAGCAGACGGGGGGCGGACTATGGCTACACCTTC	CASRRGADYGYTF
13	TRBJ1-5	.	TRBV29-1	.	TGCAGCGGAAGACAAGATAGCAATCAGCCCCAGCATTTT	CSGRQDSNQPQHF
11	TRBJ1-1	.	TRBV14	.	TGTGCCAGCAGCCCCAGCGCTGAAGCTTTCTTT	CASSPSAEAFF